This T cell receptor (beta chain) came from a study of Ad26.COV2.S vaccination and SARS-CoV-2 variants. Sequenced by immunoSEQ multiplex PCR; TCRdb stores in-frame clones only, minus some. The repertoire holds 350,000 to 500,000 clones, about 88% seen once, with 2.5% in the top ten. The CDR3 is 11 amino acids. V was pared by 7 bases and J by 7 bases, with 7 bases between. Noted treatment: around 19 received Ad26.COV2.S at low or high dose, single or two shots; about 5 received placebo; per-sample allocation not given. Sampling occurred on day 63 after the first vaccine or placebo injection. This specimen consisted of peripheral blood, obtained in a trial of Ad26.COV2.S vaccine versus placebo. The sequence was obtained from a person aged 18-65 years who received the Ad26.COV2.S COVID-19 vaccine or a placebo. The gene calls are TRBV12-3 or TRBV12-4 and TRBJ2-2; D not certain. In DNA, the CDR3 is TGTGCCAGCACCGCGGTCGGGGAGCTGTTTTTT. The encoded protein is CASTAVGELFF.